These T cell receptor beta chains were read from a single sample in a study of blood T cells in healthy people across ages. TCRdb ran MiXCR on the 5' RACE reads and lists one entry per CDR3 protein. The profile shows over 1,500,000 distinct CDR3 sequences, 35% to 50% of them singletons. Sequenced sample: blood. These receptors came from a human donor in good health. Both conserved end residues are part of each CDR3. The D gene is left open where the match is weak. Size is stated for part of the rows, as once, few or many counts, or as a class when the clone is expanded.

D	size	V	J	CDR3	DNA
TRBD2	NA	TRBV20-1	TRBJ2-6	CSARDSSGGAYGANVLTF	TGCAGTGCTAGAGACAGTAGCGGGGGGGCTTATGGGGCCAACGTCCTGACTTTC
TRBD2	NA	TRBV3-1	TRBJ2-7	CASNRLAPYEQYF	TGTGCCAGCAACCGACTAGCACCCTACGAGCAGTACTTC
NA	few	TRBV4-2	TRBJ2-3	CASSQGEGDLTDTQYF	TGTGCCAGCAGCCAAGGGGAGGGGGACCTCACAGATACGCAGTATTTT
TRBD2	NA	TRBV20-1	TRBJ2-3	CSAEIAGGRPDTQYF	TGCAGTGCTGAGATAGCGGGGGGGCGTCCAGATACGCAGTATTTT
NA	few	TRBV5-1	TRBJ2-7	CASSLDGTLGEQYF	TGCGCCAGCAGCTTGGACGGAACCTTGGGGGAGCAGTACTTC
TRBD2	few	TRBV6-4	TRBJ2-1	CASSDLAGGNNEQFF	TGTGCCAGCAGTGATTTAGCGGGGGGGAACAATGAGCAGTTCTTC
NA	few	TRBV6-2/TRBV6-3	TRBJ1-2	CASSYSEAVNLYGYTF	TGTGCCAGCAGTTACTCGGAGGCGGTGAATTTGTATGGCTACACCTTC
TRBD1	NA	TRBV12-3/TRBV12-4	TRBJ2-7	CASSPNRGLGYEQYF	TGTGCCAGCAGCCCTAATAGGGGGCTCGGATACGAGCAGTACTTC
TRBD2	NA	TRBV5-1	TRBJ2-4	CASSQSGGENIQYF	TGCGCCAGCAGCCAGAGCGGGGGGGAAAACATTCAGTACTTC
NA	NA	TRBV2	TRBJ2-5	CASSENSLGTQYF	TGTGCCAGCAGTGAAAACAGCCTTGGGACCCAGTACTTC
NA	few	TRBV20-1	TRBJ2-7	CSAPFIEQYF	TGCAGTGCTCCTTTTATAGAGCAGTACTTC
NA	NA	TRBV6-1	TRBJ1-2	CASRTLVQGAPGYTF	TGTGCCAGCAGAACTCTCGTCCAGGGAGCCCCGGGCTACACCTTC
NA	NA	TRBV7-2	TRBJ1-2	CASSPWGGAPSGYTF	TGTGCCAGCAGCCCCTGGGGCGGGGCTCCAAGCGGCTACACCTTC
NA	NA	TRBV4-3	TRBJ2-3	CASSQVLAAPDTQYF	TGCGCCAGCAGCCAAGTATTGGCAGCACCAGATACGCAGTATTTT
NA	NA	TRBV24-1	TRBJ2-1	CATSDSIPHLVCNEQFF	TGTGCCACCAGTGACTCCATCCCTCATCTAGTGTGTAATGAGCAGTTCTTC